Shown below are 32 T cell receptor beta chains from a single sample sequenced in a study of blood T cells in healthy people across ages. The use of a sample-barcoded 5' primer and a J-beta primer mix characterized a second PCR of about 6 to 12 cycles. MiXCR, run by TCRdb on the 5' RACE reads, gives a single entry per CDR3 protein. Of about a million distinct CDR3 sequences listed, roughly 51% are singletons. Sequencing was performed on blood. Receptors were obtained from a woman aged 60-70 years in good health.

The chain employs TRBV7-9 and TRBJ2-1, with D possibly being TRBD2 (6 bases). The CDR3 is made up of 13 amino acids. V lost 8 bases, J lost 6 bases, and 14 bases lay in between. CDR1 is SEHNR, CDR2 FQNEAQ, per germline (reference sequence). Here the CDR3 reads CASAVEGTNEQFF. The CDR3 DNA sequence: TGTGCCAGCGCAGTGGAGGGTACCAATGAGCAGTTCTTC.

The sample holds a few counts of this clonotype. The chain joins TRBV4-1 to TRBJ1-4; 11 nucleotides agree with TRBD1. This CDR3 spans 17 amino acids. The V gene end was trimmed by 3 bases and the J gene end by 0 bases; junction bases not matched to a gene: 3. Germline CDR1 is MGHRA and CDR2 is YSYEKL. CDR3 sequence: CASSHGQGATTNEKLFF. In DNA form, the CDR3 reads TGCGCCAGCAGCCACGGACAGGGGGCAACAACTAATGAAAAACTGTTTTTT.

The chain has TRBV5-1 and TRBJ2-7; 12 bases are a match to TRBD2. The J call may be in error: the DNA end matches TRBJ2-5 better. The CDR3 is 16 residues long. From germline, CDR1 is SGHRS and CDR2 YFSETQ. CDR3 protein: CASSSGLAGSSETQYF. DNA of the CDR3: TGCGCCAGCAGCTCCGGACTAGCGGGAAGCTCAGAGACCCAGTACTTC.

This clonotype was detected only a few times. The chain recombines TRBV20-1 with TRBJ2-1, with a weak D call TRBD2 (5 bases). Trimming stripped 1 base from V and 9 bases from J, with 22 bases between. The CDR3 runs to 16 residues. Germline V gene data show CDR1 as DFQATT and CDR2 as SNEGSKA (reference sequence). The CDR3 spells CSARVSGGRAGGEQFF. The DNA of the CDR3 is TGCAGTGCTAGAGTAAGCGGCGGGCGGGCAGGCGGTGAGCAGTTCTTC.

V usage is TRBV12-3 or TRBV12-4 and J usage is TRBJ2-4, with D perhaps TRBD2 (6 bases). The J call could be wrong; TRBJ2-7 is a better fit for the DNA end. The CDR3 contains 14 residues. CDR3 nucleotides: TGTGCCAGCAGTTATCTTGGCGGGATATACGAGCAGTACTTC. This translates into CASSYLGGIYEQYF.

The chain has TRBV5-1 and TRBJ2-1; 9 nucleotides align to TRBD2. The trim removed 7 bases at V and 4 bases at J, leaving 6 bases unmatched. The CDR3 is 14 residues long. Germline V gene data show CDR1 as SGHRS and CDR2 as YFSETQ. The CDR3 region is CASHGAGGYNEQFF. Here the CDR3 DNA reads TGCGCCAGCCATGGTGCGGGAGGGTACAATGAGCAGTTCTTC.

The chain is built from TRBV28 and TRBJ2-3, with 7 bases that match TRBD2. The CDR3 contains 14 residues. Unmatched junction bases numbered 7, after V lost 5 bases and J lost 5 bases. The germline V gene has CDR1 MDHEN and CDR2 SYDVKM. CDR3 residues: CASSRGLVLDTQYF. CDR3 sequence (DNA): TGTGCCAGCAGTCGCGGACTAGTCCTAGATACGCAGTATTTT.

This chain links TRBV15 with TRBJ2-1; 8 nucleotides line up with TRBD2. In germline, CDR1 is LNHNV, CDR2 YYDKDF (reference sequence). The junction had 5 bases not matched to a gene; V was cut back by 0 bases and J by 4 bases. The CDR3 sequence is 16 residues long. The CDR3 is CATSRDLSGSYNEQFF. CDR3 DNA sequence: TGTGCCACCAGCAGAGATCTGAGCGGGAGTTACAATGAGCAGTTCTTC.

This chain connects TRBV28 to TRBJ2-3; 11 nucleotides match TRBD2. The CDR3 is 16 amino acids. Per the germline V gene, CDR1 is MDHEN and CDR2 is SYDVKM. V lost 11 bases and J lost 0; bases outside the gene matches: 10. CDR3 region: CAGSTSGAISTDTQYF. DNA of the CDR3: TGTGCCGGCTCGACTAGCGGGGCGATAAGCACAGATACGCAGTATTTT.

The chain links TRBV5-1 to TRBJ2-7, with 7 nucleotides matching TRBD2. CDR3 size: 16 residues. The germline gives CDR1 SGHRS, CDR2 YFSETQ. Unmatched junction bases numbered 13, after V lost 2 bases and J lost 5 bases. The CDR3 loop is CASSFSARDYGHEQYF. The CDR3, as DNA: TGCGCCAGCAGCTTTTCCGCCCGGGACTACGGTCACGAGCAGTACTTC.

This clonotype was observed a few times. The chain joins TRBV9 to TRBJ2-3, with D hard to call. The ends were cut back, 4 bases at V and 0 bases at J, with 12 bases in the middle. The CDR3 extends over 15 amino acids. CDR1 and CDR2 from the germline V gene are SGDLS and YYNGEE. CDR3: CASSSDLSSTDTQYF. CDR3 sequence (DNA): TGTGCCAGCAGCAGTGACTTATCTAGCACAGATACGCAGTATTTT.

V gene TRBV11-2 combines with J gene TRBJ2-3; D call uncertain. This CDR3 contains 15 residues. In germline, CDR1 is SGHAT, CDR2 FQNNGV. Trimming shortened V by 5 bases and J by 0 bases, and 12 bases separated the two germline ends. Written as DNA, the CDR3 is TGTGCCAGCAGCCGAAGACGGATAAGCACAGATACGCAGTATTTT. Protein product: CASSRRRISTDTQYF.

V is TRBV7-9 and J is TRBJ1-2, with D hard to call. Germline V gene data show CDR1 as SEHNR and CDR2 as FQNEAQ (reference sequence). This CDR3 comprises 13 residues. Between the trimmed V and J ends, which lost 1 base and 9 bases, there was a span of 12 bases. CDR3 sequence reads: CASSLGRAGRYTF. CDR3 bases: TGTGCCAGCAGCTTAGGACGCGCCGGGCGCTACACCTTC.

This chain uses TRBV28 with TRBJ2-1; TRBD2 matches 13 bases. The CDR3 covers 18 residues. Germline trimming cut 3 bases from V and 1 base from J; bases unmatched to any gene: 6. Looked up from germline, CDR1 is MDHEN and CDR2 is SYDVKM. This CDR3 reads CASSLRTSGSRSYNEQFF. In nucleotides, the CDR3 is TGTGCCAGCAGTTTGAGGACTAGCGGGAGTCGGTCCTACAATGAGCAGTTCTTC. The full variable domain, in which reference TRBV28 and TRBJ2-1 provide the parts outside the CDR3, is DVKVTQSSRYLVKRTGEKVFLECVQDMDHENMFWYRQDPGLGLRLIYFSYDVKMKEKGDIPEGYSVSREKKERFSLILESASTNQTSMYLCASSLRTSGSRSYNEQFFGPGTRLTVL.

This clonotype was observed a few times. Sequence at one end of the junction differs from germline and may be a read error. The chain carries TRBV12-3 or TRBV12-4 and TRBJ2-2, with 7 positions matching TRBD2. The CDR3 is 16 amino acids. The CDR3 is CASSLTGLPYTRELFF. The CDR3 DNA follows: TGTGCCAGCAGTTTAACGGGACTACCCTACACCCGGGAGCTGTTTTTT.

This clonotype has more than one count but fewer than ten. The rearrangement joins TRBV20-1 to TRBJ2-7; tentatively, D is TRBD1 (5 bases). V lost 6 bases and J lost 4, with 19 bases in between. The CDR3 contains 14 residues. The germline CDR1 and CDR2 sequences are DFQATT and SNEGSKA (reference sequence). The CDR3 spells CSANRPGPGYEQYF. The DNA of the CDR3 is TGCAGTGCAAATCGCCCAGGGCCAGGGTACGAGCAGTACTTC.

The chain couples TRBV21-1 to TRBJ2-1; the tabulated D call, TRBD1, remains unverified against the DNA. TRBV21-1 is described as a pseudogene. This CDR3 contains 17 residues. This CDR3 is CASSKARRRGRNNEQFF. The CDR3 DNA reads TGTGCCAGCAGCAAAGCCCGGCGCAGGGGGCGAAACAATGAGCAGTTCTTC.

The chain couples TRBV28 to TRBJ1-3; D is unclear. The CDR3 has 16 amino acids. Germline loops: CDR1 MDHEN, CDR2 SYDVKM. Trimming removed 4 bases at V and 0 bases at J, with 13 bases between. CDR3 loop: CASSSSGGASGNTIYF. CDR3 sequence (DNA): TGTGCCAGCAGTTCGTCGGGCGGAGCCTCTGGAAACACCATATATTTT.

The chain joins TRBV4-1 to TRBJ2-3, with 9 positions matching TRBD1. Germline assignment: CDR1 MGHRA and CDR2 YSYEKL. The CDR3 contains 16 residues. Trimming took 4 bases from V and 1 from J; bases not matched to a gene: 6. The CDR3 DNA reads TGCGCCAGCAGCCGGTACCGGGACAGGGGCACAGATACGCAGTATTTT. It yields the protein CASSRYRDRGTDTQYF.

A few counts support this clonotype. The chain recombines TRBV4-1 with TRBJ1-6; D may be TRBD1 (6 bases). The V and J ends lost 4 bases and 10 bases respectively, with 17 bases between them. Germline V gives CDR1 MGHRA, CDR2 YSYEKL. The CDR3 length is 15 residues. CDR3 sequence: CASSLGDIRNSPLHF. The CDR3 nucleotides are TGCGCCAGCAGCCTCGGGGACATTAGGAACTCACCCCTCCACTTT.

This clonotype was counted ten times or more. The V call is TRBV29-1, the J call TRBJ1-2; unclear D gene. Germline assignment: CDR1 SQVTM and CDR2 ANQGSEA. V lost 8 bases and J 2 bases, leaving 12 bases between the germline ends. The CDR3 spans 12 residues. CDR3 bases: TGCAGCACCCGGACGGGGAACTATGGCTACACCTTC. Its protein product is CSTRTGNYGYTF. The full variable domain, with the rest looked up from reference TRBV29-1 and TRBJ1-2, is SAVISQKPSRDICQRGTSLTIQCQVDSQVTMMFWYRQQPGQSLTLIATANQGSEATYESGFVIDKFPISRPNLTFSTLTVSNMSPEDSSIYLCSTRTGNYGYTFGSGTRLTVV.

The CDR3 DNA follows: TGCAGCGTTGGGCTAGCCAAAAACATTCAGTACTTC. It codes for CSVGLAKNIQYF. The V call is TRBV29-1, the J call TRBJ2-4; D is unresolved. Germline V gene sequence: CDR1 SQVTM, CDR2 ANQGSEA. The ends were cut back, 4 bases at V and 0 bases at J, with 4 bases in the middle. The CDR3 is 12 residues long.

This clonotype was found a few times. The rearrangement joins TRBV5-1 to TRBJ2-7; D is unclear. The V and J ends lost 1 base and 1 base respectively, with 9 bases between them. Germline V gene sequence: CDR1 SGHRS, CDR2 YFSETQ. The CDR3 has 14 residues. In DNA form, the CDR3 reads TGCGCCAGCAGCTTGCCCACGTCTTCCTACGAGCAGTACTTC. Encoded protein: CASSLPTSSYEQYF.

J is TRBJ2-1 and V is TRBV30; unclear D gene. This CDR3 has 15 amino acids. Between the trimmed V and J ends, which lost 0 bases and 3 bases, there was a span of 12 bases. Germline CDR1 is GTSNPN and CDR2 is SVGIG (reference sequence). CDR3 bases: TGTGCCTGGAGTGTCAAGGGCCTAGGCTACAATGAGCAGTTCTTC. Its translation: CAWSVKGLGYNEQFF.

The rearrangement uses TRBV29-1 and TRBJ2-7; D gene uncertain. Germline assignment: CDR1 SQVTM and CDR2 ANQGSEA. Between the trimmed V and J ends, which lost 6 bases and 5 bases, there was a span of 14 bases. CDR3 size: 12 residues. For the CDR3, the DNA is TGCAGCGTGAGGACGAATACCGACGAGCAGTACTTC. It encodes CSVRTNTDEQYF.

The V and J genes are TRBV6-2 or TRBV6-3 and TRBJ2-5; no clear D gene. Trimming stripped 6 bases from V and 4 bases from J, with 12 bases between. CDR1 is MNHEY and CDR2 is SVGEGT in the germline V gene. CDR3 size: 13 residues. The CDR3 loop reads CASRGRTLETQYF. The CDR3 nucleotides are TGTGCCAGCAGAGGCAGAACATTAGAGACCCAGTACTTC.

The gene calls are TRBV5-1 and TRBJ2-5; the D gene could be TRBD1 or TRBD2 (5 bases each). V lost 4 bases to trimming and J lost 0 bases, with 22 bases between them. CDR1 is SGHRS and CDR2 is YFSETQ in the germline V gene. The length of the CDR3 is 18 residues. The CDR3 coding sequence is TGCGCCAGCAGCCGAGCTTGGCGAGGGGCCTCGTACCAAGAGACCCAGTACTTC. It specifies CASSRAWRGASYQETQYF.

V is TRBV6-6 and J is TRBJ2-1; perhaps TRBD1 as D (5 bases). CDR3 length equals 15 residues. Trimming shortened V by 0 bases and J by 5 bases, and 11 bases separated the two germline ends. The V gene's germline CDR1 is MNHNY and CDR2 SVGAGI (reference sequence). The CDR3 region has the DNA TGTGCCAGCAGTTACTCCATGACAGTAAACAATGAGCAGTTCTTC. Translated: CASSYSMTVNNEQFF.

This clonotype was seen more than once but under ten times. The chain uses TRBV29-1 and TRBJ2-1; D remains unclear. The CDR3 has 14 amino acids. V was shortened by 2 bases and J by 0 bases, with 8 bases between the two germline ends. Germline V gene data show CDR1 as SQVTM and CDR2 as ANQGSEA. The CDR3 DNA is TGCAGCGTTGAAACAGTAAGCTCCTACAATGAGCAGTTCTTC. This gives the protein CSVETVSSYNEQFF.

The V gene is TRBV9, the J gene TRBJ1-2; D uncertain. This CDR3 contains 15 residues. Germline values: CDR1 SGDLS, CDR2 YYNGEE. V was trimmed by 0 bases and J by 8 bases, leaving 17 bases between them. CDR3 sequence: CASSVGHSNVGGYTF. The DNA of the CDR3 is TGTGCCAGCAGCGTAGGGCACTCTAATGTAGGGGGCTACACCTTC.

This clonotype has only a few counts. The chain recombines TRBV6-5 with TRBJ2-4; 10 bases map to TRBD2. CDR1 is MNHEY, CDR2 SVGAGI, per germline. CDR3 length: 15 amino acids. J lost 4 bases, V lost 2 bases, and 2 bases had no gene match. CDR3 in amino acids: CASSYLAGEKNIQYF. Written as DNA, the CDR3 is TGTGCCAGCAGTTACCTAGCGGGAGAAAAAAACATTCAGTACTTC.

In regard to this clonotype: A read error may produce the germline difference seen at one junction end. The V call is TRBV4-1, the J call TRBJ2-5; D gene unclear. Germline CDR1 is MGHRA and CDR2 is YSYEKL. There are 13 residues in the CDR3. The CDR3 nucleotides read TGCGCCAGCAGCCGGGTACTATTAGAGACCCGGTACTTC. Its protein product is CASSRVLLETRYF.